This TCR beta chain is from a study of cytomegalovirus exposure and HLA in healthy donors. PCR was performed using 60 Vbeta and 13 Jbeta primers. Data came from immunoSEQ multiplex PCR; TCRdb stores just in-frame clones and leaves some out. The listing contains tens of thousands of clones. The germline gives CDR1 LNHDA, CDR2 SQIVND (reference sequence). After removal of 6 bases from V and 7 bases from J, the junction contained 7 bases not matched to a gene. The CDR3 totals 14 residues. Remarks on this clone: No antigen is known for it.

Study outcomes and limitations: In an earlier analysis, about 90% or about 30%: the productive usage of most TCR beta V segments. Presence/absence analyses supposed approximately even sequencing depth among donors. A later analysis reported that several of the most significant clusters appeared to be linked to common viral pathogens, among them Epstein-Barr virus.

The sequencing sample was made of PBMCs. The chain carries TRBV19 and TRBJ1-1; TRBD1 matches 11 bases. The source of this sequence is a female donor in good health and CMV-seropositive. The CDR3 DNA follows: TGTGCCAGTAGGGCTTGGACAGGGGGCGTTGAAGCTTTCTTT. Its translation: CASRAWTGGVEAFF. Together with reference TRBV19 and TRBJ1-1, the CDR3 gives the full variable domain: DGGITQSPKYLFRKEGQNVTLSCEQNLNHDAMYWYRQDPGQGLRLIYYSQIVNDFQKGDIAEGYSVSREKKESFPLTVTSAQKNPTAFYLCASRAWTGGVEAFFGQGTRLTVV.